Described below is a single TCR beta chain sequence and its context. Its antigen is undetermined. In germline, CDR1 is KGHDR, CDR2 SFDVKD. The CDR3 covers 15 residues. V shed 3 bases and J 14 bases; nucleotides not matched to a gene: 13. Through a sample-barcoded 5' primer and a J-beta primer mix, a second PCR was run for roughly 6 to 12 cycles. The template-switch adaptor, which had 12 random nucleotides, put a tag on each cDNA molecule. TCRdb called the 5' RACE reads again in MiXCR, with one record for every CDR3 protein. Here the sample spans roughly 2 million distinct CDR3 sequences, just under 50% being singletons. This sample is part of a study of blood T cells in healthy people across ages. Study-wide results and caveats: Per million T cells, TCR beta diversity dropped roughly linearly as age increased.

This chain connects TRBV24-1 to TRBJ2-4; TRBD1 matches at 9 bases. The sample taken for sequencing was blood. The TCR comes from a woman in her thirties or forties in good health. The CDR3 DNA follows: TGTGCCACCAGTGATGTTGCGGACAGGGGAGGGACGAAGTACTTC. This sequence encodes CATSDVADRGGTKYF.